This passage covers 2 T cell receptor beta chains from one sample sequenced in a study of cytomegalovirus exposure and HLA in healthy donors. PCR involved 60 Vbeta and 13 Jbeta primers. Repertoires were generated with immunoSEQ multiplex PCR, while TCRdb's copy carries only in-frame clones and drops some. This sample has roughly 180,000 clones, with 77% found just once. Sample: PBMCs. Source of these receptors: a woman aged 60-75 years in good health and CMV-seropositive.

This clone showed up just a few times. The chain couples TRBV28 to TRBJ1-2; TRBD1 matches 9 bases. This CDR3 is 15 amino acids long. Germline-derived CDR1 and CDR2 are MDHEN and SYDVKM. The V gene end was trimmed by 5 bases and the J gene end by 6 bases; junction bases not matched to a gene: 10. In DNA, the CDR3 is TGTGCCAGCAGTCCAGGGACAGGGACTCTTAATGGCTACACCTTC. This translates into CASSPGTGTLNGYTF.

The chain joins TRBV6-1 to TRBJ2-5; 10 bases line up with TRBD1. Germline loops: CDR1 MNHNS, CDR2 SASEGT. The CDR3 contains 13 residues. The V segment lost 6 bases and the J segment 4 bases; nucleotides outside the gene matches: 2. The CDR3 protein is CASRTGGGETQYF. In nucleotides, the CDR3 is TGTGCCAGCAGGACAGGGGGCGGAGAGACCCAGTACTTC.